The T cell receptor (beta chain) described here comes from a study of human T cells and chemical hapten exposure. Study-wide background: Yields of TCR per sample differed, chiefly owing to small differences in pooled library volume. Study outcomes and limitations: Expanded TCRs showed more large CDR3 clusters than pre-sensitization or healthy control sets.

Single cDNA molecules in the library carried unique molecular identifiers attached during preparation. TCRdb analysed the RACE reads with MiXCR anew, one entry per CDR3 protein. The sample lists about 400,000 distinct CDR3 sequences, about 6.3% occurring once. The time point is: patch test 2, 6 weeks after DPC sensitization. Treatment noted: therapeutic diphenylcyclopropenone sensitization with weekly scalp DPC. It was unfractionated whole blood from which total RNA was extracted. This clonotype occurred many times. As yet, its antigen is unknown. The starting material was whole blood, obtained in connection with sensitization to the hapten diphenylcyclopropenone (DPC). The sequence derives from a young woman with alopecia areata. Some clones in this sample may be carry-over from other donors' samples.

In DNA, the CDR3 is TGTGCCAGCAGTTTACAGGTCGTGAGCTATGGCTACACCTTC. Protein product: CASSLQVVSYGYTF. The V gene is TRBV12-3 or TRBV12-4, the J gene TRBJ1-2; D gene ambiguous. The V end lost 2 bases, the J end lost 4 bases, and 11 bases lay between the germline ends. The CDR3 consists of 14 residues.